This section outlines one TCR beta chain sequence together with its context. Its antigen is undetermined. In the library, individual cDNA molecules carried attached unique molecular identifiers. TCRdb redid the calling of the 5' RACE reads with MiXCR, one entry per CDR3 protein. The sample lists approximately 120,000 distinct CDR3 sequences; under 15% were seen once. This CDR3 is 13 amino acids long. The entry originates in a study of early T cells in non-severe SARS-CoV-2 infection. The overall study: Sequenced material consisted of bulk RNA (from unsorted whole blood), and chains were unpaired.

Findings and limits, study-wide: VDJdb-based annotation leaned toward anti-spike CD8 responses and missed private and CD4 specificities.

The TCR comes from an adult who was a healthcare worker with PCR-confirmed SARS-CoV-2 infection or an uninfected control (not recorded which). The V gene is TRBV1, the J gene TRBJ2-7. TRBV1 is a recognized pseudogene. The sample comprised whole blood. The CDR3: CTSSQAESYEQYF. CDR3 DNA sequence: TGCACCAGCAGCCAAGCGGAGTCCTACGAGCAGTACTTC.